This T cell receptor (beta chain) was obtained from a study of Tregs in tolerant kidney transplant recipients. Using immunoSEQ multiplex PCR, the repertoire was profiled, and TCRdb retains in-frame clones only, with some absent. This table has 50,000 to 85,000 clones, about nine tenths appearing once. The CDR3 runs to 15 residues. V lost 7 bases and J 3 bases, leaving 18 bases between the germline ends. Germline CDR1 and CDR2: SQVTM and ANQGSEA. Unstimulated regulatory T cells (CD4+CD25+CD127-), CD4+CD25- non-regulatory cells, CD4 and CD8 cells were FACS-sorted from thawed PBMCs. The source material was CD8+ T cells from blood, sampled before the transplant. This chain connects TRBV29-1 to TRBJ1-4; D not certain. This sequence was found in a human donor who received a combined kidney and bone marrow transplant. Here the CDR3 reads CSAWRPGSSNEKLFF. The CDR3 bases are TGCAGCGCCTGGAGGCCGGGTTCATCTAATGAAAAACTGTTTTTT.